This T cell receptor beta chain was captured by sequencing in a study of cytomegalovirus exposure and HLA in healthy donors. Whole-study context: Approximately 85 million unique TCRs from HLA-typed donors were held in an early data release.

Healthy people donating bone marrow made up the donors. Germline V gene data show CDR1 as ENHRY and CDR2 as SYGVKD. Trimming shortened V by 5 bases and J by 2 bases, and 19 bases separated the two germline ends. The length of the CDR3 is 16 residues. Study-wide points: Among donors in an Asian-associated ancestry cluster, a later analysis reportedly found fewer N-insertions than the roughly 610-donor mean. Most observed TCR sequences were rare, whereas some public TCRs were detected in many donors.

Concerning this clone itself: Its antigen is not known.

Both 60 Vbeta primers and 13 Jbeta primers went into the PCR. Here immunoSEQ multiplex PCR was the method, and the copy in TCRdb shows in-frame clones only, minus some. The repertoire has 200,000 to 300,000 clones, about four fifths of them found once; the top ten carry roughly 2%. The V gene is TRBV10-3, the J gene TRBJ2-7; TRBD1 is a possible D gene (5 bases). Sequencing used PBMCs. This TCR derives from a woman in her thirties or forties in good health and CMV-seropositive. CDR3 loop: CAISNSKGQMTYEQYF. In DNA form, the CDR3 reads TGTGCCATCAGTAACTCTAAGGGGCAGATGACCTACGAGCAGTACTTC.